The source of this T cell receptor beta chain is a study of siplizumab effects on memory and regulatory T cells. This CDR3 comprises 17 residues. CDR1 and CDR2 from the germline V gene are MDHEN and SYDVKM. V lost 5 bases to trimming and J lost 3 bases; unmatched junction nucleotides: 7. Per sample, some 90,000 TCR templates were assayed. Sequencing used immunoSEQ multiplex PCR; TCRdb keeps in-frame clones, though not all of them. The data show around 100,000 clones, with approximately 91% seen just once and 12% held by the top ten. The gene calls are TRBV28 and TRBJ2-6, with 10 bases matching TRBD1. This TCR derives from a human donor in good health. What was sequenced was non-Treg CD4+ T cells sorted from blood. The CDR3 here is CASSLPGQGYGANVLTF. DNA of the CDR3: TGTGCCAGCAGTCTCCCGGGACAGGGGTATGGGGCCAACGTCCTGACTTTC.